These T cell receptor beta chains were read from a single sample in a study of T cells in Graves' hyperthyroidism and ophthalmopathy. TCRdb analysed the multiplex PCR reads with MiXCR anew, one entry per CDR3 protein. The sample holds under 450,000 distinct CDR3 sequences, approximately 13% seen once. Sequenced sample: blood. All receptors derive from a man aged 25 to 45 with Graves' hyperthyroidism that later progressed to Graves' ophthalmopathy. The CDR3 runs from the conserved cysteine through the conserved F or W. The D gene is left open where the match is weak.

d_call | j_call | v_call | cdr3_aa
TRBD1 | TRBJ2-7 | TRBV5-5 | CASSVAGTAYSYEQYF
TRBD1 | TRBJ2-5 | TRBV28 | CASSTNRGRDQETQYF
. | TRBJ1-1 | TRBV6-1 | CASSVHRGRLTEAFF
. | TRBJ2-7 | TRBV27 | CASSSTLGYEQYF
. | TRBJ2-3 | TRBV30 | CAWSPGSDTDTQYF
. | TRBJ2-7 | TRBV19 | CASSIERQSYEQYF
. | TRBJ2-2 | TRBV30 | CAWSVGGTGGLFF
TRBD1 | TRBJ2-3 | TRBV24-1 | CATSPHRGQGDTQYF
. | TRBJ1-3 | TRBV4-1 | CASGQVPIPGNTIYF
. | TRBJ1-3 | TRBV6-1 | CASITGSFGSGNTIYF
. | TRBJ2-5 | TRBV6-1 | CASGSQAQETQYF
TRBD1 | TRBJ1-5 | TRBV19 | CASSRTDRVSNQPQHF
TRBD1 | TRBJ2-1 | TRBV6-1 | CGTVYNEQFF
. | TRBJ2-3 | TRBV20-1 | CSARDASSTDTQYF
. | TRBJ1-2 | TRBV5-6 | CASSVTVSAAGYTF
TRBD2 | TRBJ2-7 | TRBV4-1 | CASSHGLAGGQEQYF
. | TRBJ2-5 | TRBV20-1 | CSAFPTEETQYF
. | TRBJ1-5 | TRBV30 | CAWSNAANSNQPQHF
. | TRBJ1-2 | TRBV5-5 | CASSLGGYDNYGYTF
. | TRBJ1-6 | TRBV5-6 | CASSLDRQDNSPLHF
. | TRBJ2-1 | TRBV7-9 | CASILPTGIEQFF
. | TRBJ1-3 | TRBV19 | CASSLMAGSSGNTIYF
TRBD2 | TRBJ2-3 | TRBV11-3 | CASSLRLAGDTQYF
TRBD1 | TRBJ1-4 | TRBV5-1 | CASSSDRVAMEKLFF
. | TRBJ1-4 | TRBV30 | CAWGRGTNEKLFF
. | TRBJ1-6 | TRBV11-2 | CASRPWTPDNSPLHF
TRBD1 | TRBJ1-3 | TRBV7-2 | CASSYTPGGTGNTIYF
TRBD1 | TRBJ1-1 | TRBV6-1 | CASKLDRVMNTEAFF
TRBD2 | TRBJ2-3 | TRBV6-1 | CASRGIAGGVGRPDTQYF
TRBD2 | TRBJ2-1 | TRBV11-3 | CASSLGLAGRRWQFF
. | TRBJ2-7 | TRBV12-3/TRBV12-4 | CASSLGDPTVYEQYF
TRBD2 | TRBJ2-3 | TRBV4-2 | CASSQDWASGGSTQYF
TRBD1 | TRBJ2-3 | TRBV10-2 | CASRTGGALDTQYF
TRBD2 | TRBJ2-2 | TRBV12-3/TRBV12-4 | CASSFVTSGGEAGELFF
TRBD2 | TRBJ2-1 | TRBV7-6 | CASSTAGTSGLYEQFF
. | TRBJ1-3 | TRBV9 | CASNRRGNSGNTIYF
. | TRBJ2-5 | TRBV6-1 | CATARQQETQYF
TRBD1 | TRBJ1-4 | TRBV18 | CASSPRDSSNEKLFF
. | TRBJ2-3 | TRBV2 | CASRKTLAADTQYF
. | TRBJ1-6 | TRBV6-2/TRBV6-3 | CASSRQDPKGSPLHF
. | TRBJ2-1 | TRBV27 | CASSFAGINEQFF
. | TRBJ1-5 | TRBV20-1 | CSARDLDSYSNQPQHF
TRBD1 | TRBJ2-3 | TRBV7-8 | CASSLGQGLLDTQYF
. | TRBJ2-7 | TRBV20-1 | CSARDFRAHEQYF
. | TRBJ1-2 | TRBV28 | CASSSGQANYGYTF
. | TRBJ1-5 | TRBV10-3 | CAISDQGGQPQHF
TRBD2 | TRBJ2-5 | TRBV13 | CASSLVVAGDPRDQETQYF
TRBD2 | TRBJ2-7 | TRBV6-5 | CASSYSKLAGGEQYF
. | TRBJ1-3 | TRBV18 | CASSPVKGTGNTIYF
TRBD1 | TRBJ1-2 | TRBV2 | CASSWDRTYGYTF
. | TRBJ2-5 | TRBV11-2 | CASSIDKQETQYF
TRBD2 | TRBJ2-7 | TRBV2 | CASKGSGGYEQYF
TRBD1 | TRBJ2-1 | TRBV2 | CASSVQWTGSEQFF
TRBD2 | TRBJ2-7 | TRBV7-8 | CASSSLREGGEQYF
TRBD2 | TRBJ2-3 | TRBV5-5 | CASRLAGAHTQYF